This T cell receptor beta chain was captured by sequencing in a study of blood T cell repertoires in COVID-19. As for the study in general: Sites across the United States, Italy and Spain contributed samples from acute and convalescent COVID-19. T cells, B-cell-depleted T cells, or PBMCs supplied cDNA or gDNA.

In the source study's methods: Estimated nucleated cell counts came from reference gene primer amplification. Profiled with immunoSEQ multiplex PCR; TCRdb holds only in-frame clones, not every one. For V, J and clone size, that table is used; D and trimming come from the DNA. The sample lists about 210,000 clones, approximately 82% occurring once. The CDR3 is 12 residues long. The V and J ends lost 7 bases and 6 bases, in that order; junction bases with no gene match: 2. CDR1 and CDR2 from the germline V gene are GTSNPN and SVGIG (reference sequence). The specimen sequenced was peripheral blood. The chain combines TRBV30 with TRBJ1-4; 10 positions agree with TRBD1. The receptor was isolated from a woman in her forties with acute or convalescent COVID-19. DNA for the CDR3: TGTGCCTTTGGGACAGGGGATGAAAAACTGTTTTTT. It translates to CAFGTGDEKLFF.